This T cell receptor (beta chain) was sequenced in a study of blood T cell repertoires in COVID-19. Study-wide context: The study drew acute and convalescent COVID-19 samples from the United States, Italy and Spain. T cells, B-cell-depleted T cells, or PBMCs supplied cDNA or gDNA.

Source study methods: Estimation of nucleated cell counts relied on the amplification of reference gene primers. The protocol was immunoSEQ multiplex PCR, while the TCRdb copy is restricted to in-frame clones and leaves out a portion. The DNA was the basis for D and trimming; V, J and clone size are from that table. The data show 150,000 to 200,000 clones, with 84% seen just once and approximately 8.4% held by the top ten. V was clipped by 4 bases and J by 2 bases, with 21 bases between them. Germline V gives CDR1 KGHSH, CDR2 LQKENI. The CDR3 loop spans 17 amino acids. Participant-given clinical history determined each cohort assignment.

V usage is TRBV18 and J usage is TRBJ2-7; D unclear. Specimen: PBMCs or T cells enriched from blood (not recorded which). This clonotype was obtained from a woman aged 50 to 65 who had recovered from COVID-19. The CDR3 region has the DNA TGTGCCAGCTCACAGTTTTTTATTACAGACACCCCCTACGAGCAGTACTTC. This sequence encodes CASSQFFITDTPYEQYF.